This TCR beta chain was sequenced for a study of blood T cell repertoires in COVID-19. Study at large: COVID-19 samples collected from the United States, Italy and Spain covered acute and convalescent phases. PBMCs, B-cell-depleted T cells, or T cells were the source of the cDNA or gDNA that made up the material.

This CDR3 region has 16 residues. The V end lost 4 bases, the J end lost 4 bases, and 17 bases lay between the germline ends. CDR1 and CDR2 from the germline V gene are SGHRS and YFSETQ. This clone was recorded once. In the original workflow: Amplification of reference gene primers was used by the study to estimate nucleated cell counts. Repertoires were generated with immunoSEQ multiplex PCR, while TCRdb's copy carries only in-frame clones and drops some. The V and J calls and clone size come from that table; D and trimming were worked out from the DNA. The repertoire holds about 16,000 clones, approximately 88% seen once, with around 12% in the top ten.

The sequenced sample consisted of peripheral blood. The chain has TRBV5-1 and TRBJ1-4, with a weak D call TRBD1 (6 bases). The clonotype comes from a human donor in a cohort sampled during active COVID-19. The CDR3 DNA sequence: TGCGCCAGCAGCCCCCGACCCCCAGGGGATAATGAAAAACTGTTTTTT. Amino acid sequence: CASSPRPPGDNEKLFF.